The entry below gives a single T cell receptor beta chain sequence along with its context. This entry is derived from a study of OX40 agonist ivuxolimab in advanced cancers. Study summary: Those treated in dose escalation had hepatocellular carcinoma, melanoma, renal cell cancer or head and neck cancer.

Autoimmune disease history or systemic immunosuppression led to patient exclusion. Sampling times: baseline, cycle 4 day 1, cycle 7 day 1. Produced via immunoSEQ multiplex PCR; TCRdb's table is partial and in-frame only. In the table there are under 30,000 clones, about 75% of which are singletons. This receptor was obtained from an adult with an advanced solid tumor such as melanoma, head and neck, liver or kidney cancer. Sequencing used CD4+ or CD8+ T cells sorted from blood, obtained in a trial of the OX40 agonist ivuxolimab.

CDR3 nucleotide sequence: TGTGCCAGCAGTTACCGGACTCCCTTGGGAGAGACCCAGTACTTC. Its protein is CASSYRTPLGETQYF. The chain joins TRBV6-5 to TRBJ2-5, with a tentative D call TRBD2 (5 bases). The CDR3 contains 15 residues. CDR1 is MNHEY, CDR2 SVGAGI, per germline. The ends were cut back, 2 bases at V and 4 bases at J, with 14 bases in the middle.